This T cell receptor beta chain emerged from a study of T cells after yellow fever vaccination. TCRdb analysed the 5' RACE reads with MiXCR anew, one entry per CDR3 protein. Of about 330,000 distinct CDR3 sequences in the sample, 6.8% were seen once. Germline-derived CDR1 and CDR2 are SGHRS and YFSETQ. V was cut by 0 bases and J by 3 bases, with 12 bases left in between. The CDR3 totals 15 residues. The sequence was collected from a man in his late teens or twenties who received the YFV17D yellow fever vaccine. The rearrangement joins TRBV5-1 to TRBJ1-1; possible D gene TRBD1, 6 bases. The material sequenced was PBMCs, taken about 41 days after the first yellow fever vaccination. CDR3 DNA sequence: TGCGCCAGCAGCTTGGATCCGCAGGGGTACACTGAAGCTTTCTTT. Protein sequence: CASSLDPQGYTEAFF.